This TCR beta chain came from a study of blood T cell repertoires in COVID-19. Overall study: Sample material is recorded as cDNA or gDNA derived from T cells, B-cell-depleted T cells, or PBMCs.

The germline CDR1 and CDR2 sequences are SNHLY and FYNNEI. The CDR3 is made up of 11 amino acids. How the authors handled the data: Estimation of nucleated cell counts was performed using reference gene primer amplification. Some clones are missing from TCRdb's copy, which holds only in-frame ones; the method was immunoSEQ multiplex PCR. D and trimming were read from the DNA, whereas the V and J calls and clone size are those reported in that table. The sample shows fewer than 500,000 clones, approximately 90% of them seen only once. The count of this clone is one. One end of the junction varies from germline; a read error may be responsible.

V gene TRBV2 combines with J gene TRBJ2-7; D is unresolved. The receptor was isolated from a man aged 18 to 29 with COVID-19, enrolled during active disease. The sequenced sample consisted of peripheral blood. This CDR3 reads CASGEYYEQYF. In DNA, the CDR3 is TGTGCCAGCGGTGAGTACTACGAGCAGTACTTC.